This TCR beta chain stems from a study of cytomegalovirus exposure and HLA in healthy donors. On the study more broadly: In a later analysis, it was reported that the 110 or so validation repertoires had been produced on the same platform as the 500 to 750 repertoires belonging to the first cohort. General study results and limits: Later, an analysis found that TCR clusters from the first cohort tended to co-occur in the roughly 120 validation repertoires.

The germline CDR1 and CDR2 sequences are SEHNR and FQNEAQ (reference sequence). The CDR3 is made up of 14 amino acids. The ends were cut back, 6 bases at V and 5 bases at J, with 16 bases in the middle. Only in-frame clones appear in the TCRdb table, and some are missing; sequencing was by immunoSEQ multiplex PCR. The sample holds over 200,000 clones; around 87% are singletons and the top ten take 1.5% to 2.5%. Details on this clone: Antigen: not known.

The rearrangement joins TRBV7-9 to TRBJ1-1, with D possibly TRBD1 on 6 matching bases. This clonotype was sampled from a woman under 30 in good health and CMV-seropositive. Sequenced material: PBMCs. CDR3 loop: CASREQGLGTEAFF. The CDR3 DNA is TGTGCCAGCAGAGAGCAGGGGCTCGGGACTGAAGCTTTCTTT.